This T cell receptor (beta chain) originates from a study of blood T cell repertoires in COVID-19. Study details: Whether acute or convalescent, the COVID-19 samples came from the United States, Italy and Spain.

In germline, CDR1 is SNHLY, CDR2 FYNNEI. Trimming pared 3 bases from V and 0 bases from J, leaving 3 bases between. The CDR3 consists of 13 residues. Under the authors' procedure: Amplifying reference gene primers gave estimates of nucleated cell counts. Profiled with immunoSEQ multiplex PCR; TCRdb holds only in-frame clones, not every one. V and J calls and clone size come straight from that table; D and trimming were deduced from the DNA. The sample consists of 150,000 to 200,000 clones, 75% to 90% of them appearing once. V usage is TRBV2 and J usage is TRBJ1-3; no definite D call. The sequenced sample was peripheral blood. The receptor comes from a man aged 55 to 70 with acute or convalescent COVID-19. The DNA for the CDR3 is TGTGCCAGCAGTGACAGCTCTGGAAACACCATATATTTT. Protein product: CASSDSSGNTIYF.